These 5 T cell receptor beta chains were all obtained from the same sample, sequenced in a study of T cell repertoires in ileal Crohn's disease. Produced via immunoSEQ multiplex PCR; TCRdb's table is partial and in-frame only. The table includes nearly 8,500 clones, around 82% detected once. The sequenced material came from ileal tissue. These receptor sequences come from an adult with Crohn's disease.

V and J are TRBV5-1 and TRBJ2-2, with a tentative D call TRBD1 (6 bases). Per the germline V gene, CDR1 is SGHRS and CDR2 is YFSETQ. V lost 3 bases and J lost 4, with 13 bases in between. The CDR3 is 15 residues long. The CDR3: CASSWGTGSTGELFF. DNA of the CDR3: TGCGCCAGCAGCTGGGGCACAGGGAGCACCGGGGAGCTGTTTTTT.

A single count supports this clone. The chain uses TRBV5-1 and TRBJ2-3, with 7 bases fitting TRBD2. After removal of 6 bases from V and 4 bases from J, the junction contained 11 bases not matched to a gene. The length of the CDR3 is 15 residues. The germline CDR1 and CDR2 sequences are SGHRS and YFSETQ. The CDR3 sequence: CASTPTGGPADTQYF. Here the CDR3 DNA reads TGCGCCAGCACCCCGACGGGGGGTCCCGCAGATACGCAGTATTTT.

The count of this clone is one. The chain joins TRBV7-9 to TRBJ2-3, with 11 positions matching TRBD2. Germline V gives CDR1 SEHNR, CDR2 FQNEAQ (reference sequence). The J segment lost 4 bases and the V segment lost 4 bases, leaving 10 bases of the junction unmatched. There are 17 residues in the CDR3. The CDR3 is CASSSLLAGVVADTQYF. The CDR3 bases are TGTGCCAGCAGCTCCCTACTAGCGGGAGTGGTGGCAGATACGCAGTATTTT.

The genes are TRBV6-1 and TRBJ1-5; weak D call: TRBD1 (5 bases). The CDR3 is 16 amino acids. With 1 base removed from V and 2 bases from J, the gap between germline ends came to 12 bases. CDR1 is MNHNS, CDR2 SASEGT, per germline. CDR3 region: CASSEVPGFGNQPQHF. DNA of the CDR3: TGTGCCAGCAGTGAAGTCCCAGGGTTTGGCAATCAGCCCCAGCATTTT.

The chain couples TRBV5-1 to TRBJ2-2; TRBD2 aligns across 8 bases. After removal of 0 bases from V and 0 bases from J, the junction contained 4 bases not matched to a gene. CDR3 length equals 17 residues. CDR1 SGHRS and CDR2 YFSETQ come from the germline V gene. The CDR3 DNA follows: TGCGCCAGCAGCTTGGGCGTAGCGGGAACGAACACCGGGGAGCTGTTTTTT. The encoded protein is CASSLGVAGTNTGELFF.